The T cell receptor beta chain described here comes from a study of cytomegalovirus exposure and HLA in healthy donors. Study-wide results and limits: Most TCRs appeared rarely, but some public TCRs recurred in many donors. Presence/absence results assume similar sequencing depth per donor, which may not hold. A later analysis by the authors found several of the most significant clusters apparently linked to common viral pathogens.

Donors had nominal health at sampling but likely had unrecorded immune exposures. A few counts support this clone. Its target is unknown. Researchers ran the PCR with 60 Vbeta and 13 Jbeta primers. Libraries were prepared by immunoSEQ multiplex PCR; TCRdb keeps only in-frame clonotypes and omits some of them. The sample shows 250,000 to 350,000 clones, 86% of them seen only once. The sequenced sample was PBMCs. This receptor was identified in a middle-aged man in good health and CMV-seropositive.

As DNA, the CDR3 is TGTGCCAGCAGCAGACAGCTCTATGGCTACACCTTC. It is translated as CASSRQLYGYTF. This chain connects TRBV25-1 to TRBJ1-2; D is perhaps TRBD1 (5 bases). V was cut by 6 bases and J by 4 bases, with 9 bases left in between. The CDR3 has 12 amino acids. Germline V lookup: CDR1 MGHDK, CDR2 SYGVNS.